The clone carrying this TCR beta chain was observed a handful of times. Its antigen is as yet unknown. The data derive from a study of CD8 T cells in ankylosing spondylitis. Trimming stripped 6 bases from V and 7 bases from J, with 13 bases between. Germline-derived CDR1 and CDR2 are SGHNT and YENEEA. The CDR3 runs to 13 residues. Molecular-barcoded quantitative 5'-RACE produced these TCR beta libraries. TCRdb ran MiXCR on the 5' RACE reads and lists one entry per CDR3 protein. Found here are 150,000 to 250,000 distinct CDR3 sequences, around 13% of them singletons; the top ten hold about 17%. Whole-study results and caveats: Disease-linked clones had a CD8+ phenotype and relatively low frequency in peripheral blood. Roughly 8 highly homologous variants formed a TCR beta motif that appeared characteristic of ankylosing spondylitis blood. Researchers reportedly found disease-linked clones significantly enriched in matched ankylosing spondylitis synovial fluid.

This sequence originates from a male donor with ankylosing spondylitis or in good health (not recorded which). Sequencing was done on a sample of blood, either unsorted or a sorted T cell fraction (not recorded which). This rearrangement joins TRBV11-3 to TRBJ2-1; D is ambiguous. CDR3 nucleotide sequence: TGTGCCAGCAGTCAATCGAACGGTAATGAGCAGTTCTTC. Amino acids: CASSQSNGNEQFF.